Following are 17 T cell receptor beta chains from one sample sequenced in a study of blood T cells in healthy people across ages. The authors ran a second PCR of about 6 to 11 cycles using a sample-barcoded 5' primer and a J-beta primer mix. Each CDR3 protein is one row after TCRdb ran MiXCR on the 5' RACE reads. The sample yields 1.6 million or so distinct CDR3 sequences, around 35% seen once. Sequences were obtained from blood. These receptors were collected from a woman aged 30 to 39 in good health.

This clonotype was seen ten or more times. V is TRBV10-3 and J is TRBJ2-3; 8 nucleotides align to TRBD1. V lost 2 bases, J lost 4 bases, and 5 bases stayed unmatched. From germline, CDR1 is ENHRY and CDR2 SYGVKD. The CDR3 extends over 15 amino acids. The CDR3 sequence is CAISEPTGASDTQYF. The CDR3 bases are TGTGCCATCAGTGAGCCGACAGGGGCGTCAGATACGCAGTATTTT.

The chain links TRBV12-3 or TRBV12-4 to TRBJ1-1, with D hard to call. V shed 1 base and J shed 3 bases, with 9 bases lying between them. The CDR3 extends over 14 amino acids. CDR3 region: CASSLGTEYTEAFF. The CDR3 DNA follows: TGTGCCAGCAGTTTAGGGACGGAATACACTGAAGCTTTCTTT.

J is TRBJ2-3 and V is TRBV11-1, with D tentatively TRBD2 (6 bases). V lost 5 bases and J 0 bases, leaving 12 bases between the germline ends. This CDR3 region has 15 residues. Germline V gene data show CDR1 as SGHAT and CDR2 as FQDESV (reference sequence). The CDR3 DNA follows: TGTGCCAGCAGCCATTGGGGGGAGAGCACAGATACGCAGTATTTT. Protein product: CASSHWGESTDTQYF.

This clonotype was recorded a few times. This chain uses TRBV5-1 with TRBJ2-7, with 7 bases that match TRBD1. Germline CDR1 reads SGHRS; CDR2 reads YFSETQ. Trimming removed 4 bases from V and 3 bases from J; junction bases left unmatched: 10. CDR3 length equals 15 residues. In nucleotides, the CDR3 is TGCGCCAGCAGCCGACTCCGGGACAGAGTCTACGAGCAGTACTTC. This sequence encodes CASSRLRDRVYEQYF.

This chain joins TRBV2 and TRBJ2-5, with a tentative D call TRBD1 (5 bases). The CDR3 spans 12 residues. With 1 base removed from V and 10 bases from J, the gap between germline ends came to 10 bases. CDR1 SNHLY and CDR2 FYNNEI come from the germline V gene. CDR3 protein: CASSEVREDQYF. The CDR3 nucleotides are TGTGCCAGCAGTGAAGTCAGGGAAGACCAGTACTTC.

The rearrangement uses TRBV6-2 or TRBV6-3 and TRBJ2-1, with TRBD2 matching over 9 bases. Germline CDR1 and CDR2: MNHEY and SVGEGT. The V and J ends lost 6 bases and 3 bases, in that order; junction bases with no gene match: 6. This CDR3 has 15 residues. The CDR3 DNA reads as TGTGCCAGCAGCCGTAGCGGGGGACTCTACAATGAGCAGTTCTTC. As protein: CASSRSGGLYNEQFF.

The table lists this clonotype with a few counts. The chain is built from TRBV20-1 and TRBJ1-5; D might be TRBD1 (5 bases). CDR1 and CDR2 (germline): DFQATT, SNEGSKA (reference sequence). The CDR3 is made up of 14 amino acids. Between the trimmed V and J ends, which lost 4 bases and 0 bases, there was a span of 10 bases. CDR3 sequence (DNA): TGCAGTGCTAAACCCAGGGTTAGCAATCAGCCCCAGCATTTT. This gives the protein CSAKPRVSNQPQHF.

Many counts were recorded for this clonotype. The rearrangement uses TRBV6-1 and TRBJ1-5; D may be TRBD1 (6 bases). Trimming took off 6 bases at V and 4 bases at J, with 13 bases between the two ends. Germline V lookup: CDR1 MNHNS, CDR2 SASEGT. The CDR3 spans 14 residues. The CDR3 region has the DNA TGTGCCAGCAGCTACAGGGCGGGGAATCAGCCCCAGCATTTT. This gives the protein CASSYRAGNQPQHF.

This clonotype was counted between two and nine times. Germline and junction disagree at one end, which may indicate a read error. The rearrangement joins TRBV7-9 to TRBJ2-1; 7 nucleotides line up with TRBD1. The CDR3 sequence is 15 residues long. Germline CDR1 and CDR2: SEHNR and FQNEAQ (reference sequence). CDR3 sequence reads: CASSLKGGSDNEQFF. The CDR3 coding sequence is TGTGCCAGCAGCTTAAAAGGGGGCTCCGACAATGAGCAGTTCTTC.

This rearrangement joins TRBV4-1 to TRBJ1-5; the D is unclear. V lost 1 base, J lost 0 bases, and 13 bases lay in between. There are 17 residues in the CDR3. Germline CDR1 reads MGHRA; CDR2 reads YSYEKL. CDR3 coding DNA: TGCGCCAGCAGCCAAGGGACTAGTGAATATAGCAATCAGCCCCAGCATTTT. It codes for CASSQGTSEYSNQPQHF.

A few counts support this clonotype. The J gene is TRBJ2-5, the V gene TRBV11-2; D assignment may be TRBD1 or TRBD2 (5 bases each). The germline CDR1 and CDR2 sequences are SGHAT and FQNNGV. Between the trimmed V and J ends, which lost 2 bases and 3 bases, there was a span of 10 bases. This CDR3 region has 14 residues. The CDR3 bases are TGTGCCAGCAGCTTATTAGGGACGAAAGAGACCCAGTACTTC. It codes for CASSLLGTKETQYF. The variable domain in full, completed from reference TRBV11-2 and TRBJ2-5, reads EAGVAQSPRYKIIEKRQSVAFWCNPISGHATLYWYQQILGQGPKLLIQFQNNGVVDDSQLPKDRFSAERLKGVDSTLKIQPAKLEDSAVYLCASSLLGTKETQYFGPGTRLLVL.

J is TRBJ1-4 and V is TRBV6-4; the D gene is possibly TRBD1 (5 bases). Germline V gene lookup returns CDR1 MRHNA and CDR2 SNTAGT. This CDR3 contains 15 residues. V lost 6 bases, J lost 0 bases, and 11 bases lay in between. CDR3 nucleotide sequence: TGTGCCAGCAGGCTGACAGACCCAACTAATGAAAAACTGTTTTTT. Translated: CASRLTDPTNEKLFF.

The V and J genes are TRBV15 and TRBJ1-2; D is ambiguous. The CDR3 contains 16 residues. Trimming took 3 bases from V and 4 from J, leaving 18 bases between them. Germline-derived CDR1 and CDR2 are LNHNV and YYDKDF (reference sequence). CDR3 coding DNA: TGTGCCACCAGCAGTGAACACTTCACCCCACGCTATGGCTACACCTTC. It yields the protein CATSSEHFTPRYGYTF.

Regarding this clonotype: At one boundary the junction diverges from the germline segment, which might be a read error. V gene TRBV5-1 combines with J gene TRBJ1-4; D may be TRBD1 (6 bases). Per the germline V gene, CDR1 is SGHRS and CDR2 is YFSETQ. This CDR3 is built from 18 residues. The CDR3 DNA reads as TGCGCCAGCAGCTGGGATTACAGGGTAACCGCAACTAATGAAAAACGGTTTTTT. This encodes CASSWDYRVTATNEKRFF.

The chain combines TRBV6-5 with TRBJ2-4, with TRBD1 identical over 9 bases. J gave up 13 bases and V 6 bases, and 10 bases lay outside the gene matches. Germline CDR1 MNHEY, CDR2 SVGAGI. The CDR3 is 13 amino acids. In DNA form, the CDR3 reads TGTGCCAGCAGACGGGACAGGGAATACGGGCAGTACTTC. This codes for CASRRDREYGQYF.

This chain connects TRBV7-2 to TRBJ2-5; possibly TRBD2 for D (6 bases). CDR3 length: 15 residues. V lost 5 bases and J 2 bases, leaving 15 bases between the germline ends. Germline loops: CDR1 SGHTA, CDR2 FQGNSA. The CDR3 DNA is TGTGCCAGCAGCCCGACCCAGGGACTGCAAGAGACCCAGTACTTC. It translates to CASSPTQGLQETQYF.

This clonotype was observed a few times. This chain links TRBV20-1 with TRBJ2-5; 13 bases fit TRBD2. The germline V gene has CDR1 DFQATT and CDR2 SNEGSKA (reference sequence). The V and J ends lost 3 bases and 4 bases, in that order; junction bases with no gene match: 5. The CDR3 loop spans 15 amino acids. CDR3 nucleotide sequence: TGCAGTGCTAGTCCCCGGACTAGCGGGGGAGAGACCCAGTACTTC. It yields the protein CSASPRTSGGETQYF.